The entry below describes one TCR beta chain. These data belong to a study of blood T cell repertoires in COVID-19. J gave up 7 bases and V 5 bases, and 7 bases lay outside the gene matches. Germline assignment: CDR1 SGHTA and CDR2 FQGNSA. The CDR3 contains 15 residues. Repertoires were generated with immunoSEQ multiplex PCR, while TCRdb's copy carries only in-frame clones and drops some. The sample has approximately 90,000 clones; approximately 80% are singletons. The J gene is TRBJ2-1, the V gene TRBV7-2; 11 nucleotides line up with TRBD2. Sample: peripheral blood. This TCR derives from a man aged 50-59 years with acute or convalescent COVID-19. CDR3 nucleotides: TGTGCCAGCAGCGCCACTAGCGGGAGAAGAAATGAGCAGTTCTTC. It yields the protein CASSATSGRRNEQFF.